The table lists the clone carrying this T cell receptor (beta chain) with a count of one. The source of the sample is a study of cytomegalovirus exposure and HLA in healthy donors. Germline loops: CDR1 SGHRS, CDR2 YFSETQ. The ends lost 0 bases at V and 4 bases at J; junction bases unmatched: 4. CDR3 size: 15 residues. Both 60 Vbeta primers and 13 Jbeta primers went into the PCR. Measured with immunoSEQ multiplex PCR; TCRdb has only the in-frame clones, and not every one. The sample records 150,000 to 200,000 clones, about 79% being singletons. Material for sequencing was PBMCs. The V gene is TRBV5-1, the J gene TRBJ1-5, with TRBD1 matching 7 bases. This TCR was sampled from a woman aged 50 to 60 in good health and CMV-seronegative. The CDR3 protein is CASSLGGTENQPQHF. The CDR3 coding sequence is TGCGCCAGCAGCTTGGGAGGGACAGAGAATCAGCCCCAGCATTTT.